This is a list of T cell receptor beta chains from one sample in a study of memory CD8 T cells in hepatitis C reinfection. Profiling relied on immunoSEQ multiplex PCR, and the TCRdb table lists in-frame clones only, not all of them. The repertoire holds 45,000 to 55,000 clones, with nearly 90% as singletons. Sequenced sample: naive CD8+ T cells sorted from blood. Receptor source: a man between 18 and 35 years old with hepatitis C virus infection. CDR3s include the opening cysteine and the closing phenylalanine or tryptophan. The order of the fields is CDR3 length, V gene, J gene, D gene, clone size, CDR3 protein, CDR3 DNA. A D gene is named only where the DNA matches it firmly. Only some rows state a clone size, as once, few, many or a class for expanded clones.

>13|TRBV19|TRBJ1-1|-|-
CASSSRGNSEAFF
TGTGCCAGTAGTTCCCGGGGGAATTCTGAAGCTTTCTTT
>13|TRBV29-1|TRBJ2-1|-|-
CSAGRMTYNEQFF
TGCAGCGCAGGTAGGATGACCTACAATGAGCAGTTCTTC
>14|TRBV7-6|TRBJ2-3|-|-
CASSSGGGTDTQYF
TGTGCCAGCAGCTCCGGGGGAGGCACAGATACGCAGTATTTT
>14|TRBV30|TRBJ1-2|TRBD1|once
CACFPGQNNYGYTF
TGTGCCTGCTTCCCGGGACAGAATAACTATGGCTACACCTTC
>15|TRBV13|TRBJ2-2|TRBD2|-
CASSLGPGGPGELFF
TGTGCCAGCAGCTTAGGTCCGGGGGGGCCCGGGGAGCTGTTTTTT
>13|TRBV7-9|TRBJ1-4|TRBD1|-
CASSFTGGEKLFF
TGTGCCAGCAGCTTTACAGGGGGTGAAAAACTGTTTTTT
>17|TRBV7-6|TRBJ2-5|-|-
CASSLVVAGAIQETQYF
TGTGCCAGCAGCTTAGTAGTGGCAGGGGCCATCCAAGAGACCCAGTACTTC
>12|TRBV7-9|TRBJ1-2|-|-
CASSLRDSGYTF
TGTGCCAGCAGCCTGAGGGACTCTGGCTACACCTTC
>13|TRBV5-6|TRBJ2-1|-|-
CASMRLPVAEQFF
TGTGCCAGCATGAGACTCCCAGTCGCTGAGCAGTTCTTC
>14|TRBV29-1|TRBJ1-1|-|once
CSVGTQGLNTEAFF
TGCAGCGTGGGCACACAGGGACTGAACACTGAAGCTTTCTTT
>15|TRBV28|TRBJ1-2|-|-
CASSFWDREYYGYTF
TGTGCCAGCAGTTTCTGGGATAGGGAGTACTATGGCTACACCTTC
>17|TRBV27|TRBJ1-5|-|once
CASSPVMSGESNQPQHF
TGTGCCAGCAGCCCCGTTATGTCAGGGGAAAGCAATCAGCCCCAGCATTTT
>14|TRBV28|TRBJ2-1|TRBD2|-
CASKGLAGIHEQFF
TGTGCCAGCAAAGGACTAGCGGGAATCCATGAGCAGTTCTTC
>16|TRBV5-4|TRBJ1-1|-|-
CASSLYAGAVNTEAFF
TGTGCCAGCAGCTTGTACGCAGGGGCGGTGAACACTGAAGCTTTCTTT
>14|TRBV27|TRBJ2-1|TRBD2|-
CASRLAGGYNEQFF
TGTGCCAGCAGACTAGCGGGGGGCTACAATGAGCAGTTCTTC
>19|TRBV7-9|TRBJ2-1|TRBD1|-
CASSFLGAGPPTGVNEQFF
TGTGCCAGCAGCTTCCTCGGGGCGGGTCCCCCGACAGGGGTAAATGAGCAGTTCTTC
>17|TRBV5-4|TRBJ1-5|TRBD1|-
CASSFAGTGVNNQPQHF
TGTGCCAGCAGCTTTGCCGGGACAGGGGTGAACAATCAGCCCCAGCATTTT
>16|TRBV7-2|TRBJ2-5|TRBD1|-
CASSLRTGEDQETQYF
TGTGCCAGCAGCTTACGAACAGGGGAAGACCAAGAGACTCAGTACTTC
>13|TRBV27|TRBJ2-7|-|-
CASSLKAGYEQYF
TGTGCCAGCAGTTTAAAGGCAGGATACGAGCAGTACTTC
>17|TRBV10-1|TRBJ1-1|TRBD1|-
CASSEGGQVRRNTEAFF
TGCGCCAGCAGTGAGGGGGGACAGGTTCGGCGGAACACCGAAGCTTTCTTT
>16|TRBV7-8|TRBJ2-7|TRBD2|-
CASSSFETSLSYEQYF
TGTGCCAGCAGCTCCTTTGAGACTAGCTTAAGCTACGAGCAGTACTTC
>15|TRBV7-8|TRBJ2-1|-|-
CASSLGHNSYNEQFF
TGTGCCAGCAGTTTGGGACACAACTCCTACAATGAGCAGTTCTTC
>15|TRBV11-3|TRBJ2-2|TRBD1|-
CASSPRTGDTGELFF
TGTGCCAGCAGCCCGCGGACAGGGGACACCGGGGAGCTGTTTTTT